The T cell receptor beta chain under discussion was sequenced for a study of blood T cell repertoires in COVID-19 (dated by TCRdb to 2020 to 2021). In the study overall: The collaborator samples originated in the United States, Italy and Spain and spanned the acute and convalescent phases of COVID-19. The prospective study material was composed of cDNA or gDNA derived from T cells, B-cell-depleted T cells, or PBMCs. Deeply sampled blood TCRbeta repertoires from subjects exposed to, actively infected with, or recovered from COVID-19 were included in the dataset. A freely available public database, intended as a resource for researchers studying the immune response to SARS-CoV-2, is where the repertoires were released. The samples were drawn from two sources: the first 160 participants of the ongoing ImmuneRACE study, and approximately 1,300 subjects contributed by 6 global collaborators. Nearly every sample came with metadata listing a de-identified subject ID, COVID-19 status, age in years and sex. Where available, HLA class I and class II types were taken from metadata supplied by the sample provider and were not determined by assay-based typing.

The immunoSEQ Assay, a bias-controlled multiplex PCR, was used to amplify TCRbeta CDR3 regions from genomic DNA. In the paper's pipeline: Within the assay, amplification of reference gene primers was used to estimate how many nucleated cells each sample contained. Sequence reads were collapsed and filtered to measure the absolute abundance of every unique TCRbeta CDR3 rearrangement. For each sample, productive Simpson clonality was calculated by taking the square root of Simpson's diversity index across productive rearrangements. In its TCRdb copy, this immuneACCESS table keeps in-frame sequences only and misses some clones. Where compared with another copy, unresolved V genes explain less than half of these, and the others have no known cause. V and J calls and clone size are given by that table; D and trimming were obtained from the DNA. The sample records approximately 68,000 clones, 80% to 90% of which are singletons. About 11% of the sample rests with the top ten.

What the work shows at the level of the full study, not this receptor alone: How much clinical and demographic metadata was included differed by source and by participant, and the metadata was provided uncurated.

Including the terminal cysteine and phenylalanine, the CDR3 comprises 9 residues. CDR3 DNA only is kept here, 27 bases in frame from base 1. As regards this clone: Its binding antigen is unknown. Base qualities are not at hand, and no much larger clone is one base apart.

Each collaborating institution followed its own protocols to collect whole blood in K2EDTA tubes. For TCRbeta analysis, collaborators shipped samples as frozen whole blood, isolated PBMCs, or DNA extracted from either of those sample types. The sequenced sample was peripheral blood. The sequence derives from a man between 65 and 85 years old with active or convalescent COVID-19. The V and J genes are TRBV23-1 and TRBJ2-7, with a weak D call of TRBD1 (5 bases match). TRBV23-1 is an ORF, and what it does is uncertain. The sequenced DNA: TGCGGGGGCAAGGACGAGCAGTACTTC. This codes for CGGKDEQYF.